Listed here are 3 T cell receptor beta chains from one sample, sequenced in a study of identical twins. TCRdb reprocessed the 5' RACE reads with MiXCR, giving one entry per CDR3 protein. The data show approximately 630,000 distinct CDR3 sequences, 7.1% seen once. In addition, the sample was reused for a study of yellow fever vaccine responses in identical twins.

The sample taken for sequencing was PBMCs. The receptors originated from a woman between 18 and 29 years old in good health.

At least ten counts were recorded for this clonotype. The genes are TRBV7-9 and TRBJ2-3, with 13 bases that match TRBD2. Trimming at V came to 7 bases and at J to 3 bases, leaving 10 bases not matched to a gene. This CDR3 is built from 17 residues. Germline CDR1 and CDR2: SEHNR and FQNEAQ (reference sequence). CDR3 protein: CASTRQGLAGTTDTQYF. CDR3 nucleotides: TGTGCCAGCACCCGGCAGGGACTAGCGGGGACTACAGATACGCAGTATTTT.

This clonotype was seen a few times. The chain couples TRBV12-3 or TRBV12-4 to TRBJ1-3; unclear D gene. Trimming removed 6 bases from V and 4 bases from J, with 13 bases in between. The CDR3 extends over 14 amino acids. The CDR3 DNA is TGTGCCAGCAGGCCCGGGGTGGAAGGAAACACCATATATTTT. Amino acid sequence: CASRPGVEGNTIYF.

This clonotype was seen only a few times. The chain joins TRBV7-9 to TRBJ2-7, with D uncertain. Germline V CDR1 and CDR2: SEHNR, FQNEAQ (reference sequence). The germline V and J ends were trimmed by 5 bases and 3 bases, with 8 bases remaining between them. This CDR3 region has 12 residues. The CDR3 nucleotides are TGTGCCAGCAGCACCTACAGCTACGAGCAGTACTTC. Amino acid sequence: CASSTYSYEQYF.